This T cell receptor (beta chain) was found in a study of CD4 T cells in relation to SARS-CoV-2 and coronaviruses. Study outcomes and limitations: About 65% of donors had memory CD4+ clonotypes crossrecognizing SARS-CoV-2 and common cold coronavirus spike. Samples before the pandemic and after infection were not matched within any donor. The assay detects memory recall responses, not culture-primed primary responses.

Unexposed donor CD4+ T cells date from about 2011-2018, before the COVID-19 pandemic. Sequencing used immunoSEQ multiplex PCR; TCRdb keeps in-frame clones, though not all of them. The sample holds tens of thousands of clones, 86% seen once. The CDR3 has 13 residues. V dropped 4 bases and J dropped 6; count of bases not matched to a gene: 2. Germline V gives CDR1 MNHEY, CDR2 SVGAGI. Comment on this clone: No antigen is known for it.

The gene calls are TRBV6-5 and TRBJ2-2; the match to TRBD1 covers 7 bases. This sequence was found in a human donor in good health. Sequencing was performed on memory CD4+ T cells from PBMCs. For the CDR3, the DNA is TGTGCCAGCAGTTTAACAGGGGCCGGGGAGCTGTTTTTT. Encoded protein: CASSLTGAGELFF.